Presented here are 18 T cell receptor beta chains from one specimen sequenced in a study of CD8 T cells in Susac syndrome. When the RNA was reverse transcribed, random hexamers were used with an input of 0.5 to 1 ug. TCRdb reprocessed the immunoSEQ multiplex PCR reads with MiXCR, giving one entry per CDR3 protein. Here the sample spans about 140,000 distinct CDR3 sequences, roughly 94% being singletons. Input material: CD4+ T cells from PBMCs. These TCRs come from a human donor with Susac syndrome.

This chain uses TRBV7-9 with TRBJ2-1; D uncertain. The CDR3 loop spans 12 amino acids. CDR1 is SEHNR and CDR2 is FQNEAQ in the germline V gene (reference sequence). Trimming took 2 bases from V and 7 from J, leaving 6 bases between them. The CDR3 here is CASSLMGNEQFF. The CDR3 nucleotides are TGTGCCAGCAGCTTAATGGGGAATGAGCAGTTCTTC. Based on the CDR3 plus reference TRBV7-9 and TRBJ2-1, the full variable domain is DTGVSQNPRHKITKRGQNVTFRCDPISEHNRLYWYRQTLGQGPEFLTYFQNEAQLEKSRLLSDRFSAERPKGSFSTLEIQRTEQGDSAMYLCASSLMGNEQFFGPGTRLTVL.

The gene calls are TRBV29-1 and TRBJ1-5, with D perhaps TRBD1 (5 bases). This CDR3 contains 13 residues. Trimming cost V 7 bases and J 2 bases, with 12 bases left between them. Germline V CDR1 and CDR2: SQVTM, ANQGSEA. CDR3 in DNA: TGCAGCGCCAACTCGGGGGGCAATCAGCCCCAGCATTTT. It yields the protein CSANSGGNQPQHF. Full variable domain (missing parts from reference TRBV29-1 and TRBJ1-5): SAVISQKPSRDICQRGTSLTIQCQVDSQVTMMFWYRQQPGQSLTLIATANQGSEATYESGFVIDKFPISRPNLTFSTLTVSNMSPEDSSIYLCSANSGGNQPQHFGDGTRLSIL.

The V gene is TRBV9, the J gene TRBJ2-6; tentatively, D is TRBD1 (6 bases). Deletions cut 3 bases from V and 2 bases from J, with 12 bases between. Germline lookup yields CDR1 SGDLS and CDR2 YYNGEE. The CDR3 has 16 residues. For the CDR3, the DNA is TGTGCCAGCAGCGCGCGAGAGGGGGCTGGGGCCAACGTCCTGACTTTC. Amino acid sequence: CASSAREGAGANVLTF.

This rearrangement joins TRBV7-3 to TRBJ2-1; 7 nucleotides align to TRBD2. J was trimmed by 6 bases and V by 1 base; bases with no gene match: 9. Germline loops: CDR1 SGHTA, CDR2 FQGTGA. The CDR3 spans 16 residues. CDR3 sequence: CASSLMAGDGINEQFF. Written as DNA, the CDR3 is TGTGCCAGCAGCTTAATGGCGGGGGATGGGATCAATGAGCAGTTCTTC.

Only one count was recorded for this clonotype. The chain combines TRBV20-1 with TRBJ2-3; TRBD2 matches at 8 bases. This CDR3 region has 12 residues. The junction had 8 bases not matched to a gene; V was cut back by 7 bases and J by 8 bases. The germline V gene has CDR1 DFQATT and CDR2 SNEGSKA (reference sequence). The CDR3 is CSVGAGGGTQYF. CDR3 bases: TGCAGTGTAGGTGCGGGAGGAGGTACGCAGTATTTT.

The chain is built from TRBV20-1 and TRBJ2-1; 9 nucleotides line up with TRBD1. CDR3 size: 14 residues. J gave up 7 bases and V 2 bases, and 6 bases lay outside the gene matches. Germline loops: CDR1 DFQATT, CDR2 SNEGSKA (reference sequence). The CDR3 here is CSARLGTGKNEQFF. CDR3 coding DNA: TGCAGTGCTAGATTGGGGACAGGGAAAAATGAGCAGTTCTTC.

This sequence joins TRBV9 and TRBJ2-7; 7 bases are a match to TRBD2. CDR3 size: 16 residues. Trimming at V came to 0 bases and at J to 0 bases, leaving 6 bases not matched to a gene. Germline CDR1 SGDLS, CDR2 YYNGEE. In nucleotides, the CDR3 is TGTGCCAGCAGCGTAGGGGTGGGGGGGAGCTCCTACGAGCAGTACTTC. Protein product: CASSVGVGGSSYEQYF. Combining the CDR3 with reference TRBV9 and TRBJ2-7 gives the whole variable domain DSGVTQTPKHLITATGQRVTLRCSPRSGDLSVYWYQQSLDQGLQFLIQYYNGEERAKGNILERFSAQQFPDLHSELNLSSLELGDSALYFCASSVGVGGSSYEQYFGPGTRLTVT.

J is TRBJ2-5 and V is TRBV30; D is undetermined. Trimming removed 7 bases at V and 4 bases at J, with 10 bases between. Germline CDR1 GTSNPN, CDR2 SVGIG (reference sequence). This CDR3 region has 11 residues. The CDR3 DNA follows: TGTGCCTCCACTCGTGGAGAGACCCAGTACTTC. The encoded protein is CASTRGETQYF.

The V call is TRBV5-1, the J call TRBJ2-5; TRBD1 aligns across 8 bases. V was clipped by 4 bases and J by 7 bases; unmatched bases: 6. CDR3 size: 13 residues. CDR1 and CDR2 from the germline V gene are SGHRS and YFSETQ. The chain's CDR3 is CASSTGQGGTQYF. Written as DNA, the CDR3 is TGCGCCAGCAGCACCGGACAGGGAGGGACCCAGTACTTC.

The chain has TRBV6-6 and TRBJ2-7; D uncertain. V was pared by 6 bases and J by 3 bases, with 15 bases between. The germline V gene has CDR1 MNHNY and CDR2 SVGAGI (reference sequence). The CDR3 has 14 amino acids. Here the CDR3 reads CASRHHDILYEQYF. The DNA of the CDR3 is TGTGCCAGCAGACACCATGACATTCTCTACGAGCAGTACTTC.

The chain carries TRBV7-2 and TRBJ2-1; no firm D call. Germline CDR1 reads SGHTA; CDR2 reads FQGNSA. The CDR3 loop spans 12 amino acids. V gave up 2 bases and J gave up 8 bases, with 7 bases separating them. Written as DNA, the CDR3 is TGTGCCAGCAGCTTACCTTGGGATGAGCAGTTCTTC. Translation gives CASSLPWDEQFF.

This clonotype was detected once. The CDR3 here is CSAWGHGGDTQYF. DNA for the CDR3: TGCAGTGCCTGGGGCCACGGAGGAGATACGCAGTATTTT. V gene TRBV20-1 combines with J gene TRBJ2-3, with D possibly being TRBD1 or TRBD2 (5 bases each). Germline-derived CDR1 and CDR2 are DFQATT and SNEGSKA (reference sequence). There are 13 residues in the CDR3. Trimming took 6 bases from V and 5 from J, leaving 15 bases between them.

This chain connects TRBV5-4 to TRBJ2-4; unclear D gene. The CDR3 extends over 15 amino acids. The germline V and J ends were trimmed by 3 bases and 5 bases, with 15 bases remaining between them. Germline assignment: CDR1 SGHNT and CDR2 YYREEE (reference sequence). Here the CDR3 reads CASSSEVREENIQYF. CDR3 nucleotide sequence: TGTGCCAGCAGCTCTGAGGTCCGAGAGGAAAACATTCAGTACTTC.

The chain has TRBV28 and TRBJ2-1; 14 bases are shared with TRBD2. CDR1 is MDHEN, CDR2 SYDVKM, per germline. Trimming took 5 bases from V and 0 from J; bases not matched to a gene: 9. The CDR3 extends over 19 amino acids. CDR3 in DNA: TGTGCCAGCAGTCTTAGGCGACTAGCGGGGGGGCCCTCCTACAATGAGCAGTTCTTC. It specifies CASSLRRLAGGPSYNEQFF.

The CDR3 DNA follows: TGCAGCACTCGTTCCGGTTCCGACTACGAGCAGTACTTC. This encodes CSTRSGSDYEQYF. V is TRBV20-1 and J is TRBJ2-7, with D unclear. Looked up from germline, CDR1 is DFQATT and CDR2 is SNEGSKA (reference sequence). The CDR3 has 13 residues.

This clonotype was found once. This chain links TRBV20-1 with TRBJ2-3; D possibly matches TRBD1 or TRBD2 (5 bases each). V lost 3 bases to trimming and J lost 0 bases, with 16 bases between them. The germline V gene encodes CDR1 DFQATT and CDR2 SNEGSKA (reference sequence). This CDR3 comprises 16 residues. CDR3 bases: TGCAGTGCTAGTGGCGGGCAGGGTCCTAGCACAGATACGCAGTATTTT. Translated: CSASGGQGPSTDTQYF.

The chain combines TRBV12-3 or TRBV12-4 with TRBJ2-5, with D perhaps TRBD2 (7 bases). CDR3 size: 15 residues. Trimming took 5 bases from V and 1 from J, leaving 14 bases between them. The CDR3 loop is CASSRGGGVQETQYF. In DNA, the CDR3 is TGTGCCAGCAGTCGAGGGGGGGGAGTCCAAGAGACCCAGTACTTC.

In nucleotides, the CDR3 is TGTGCCAGCAGTGAATCGGTGACAGGGGGTGGCTACACCTTC. Amino acid sequence: CASSESVTGGGYTF. The rearrangement joins TRBV2 to TRBJ1-2; 9 bases fit TRBD1. Trimming cost V 2 bases and J 7 bases; bases outside gene matches: 5. The CDR3 covers 14 residues. CDR1 is SNHLY, CDR2 FYNNEI, per germline.